These T cell receptor beta chains were read from a single sample in a study of CD4 T cells in relation to SARS-CoV-2 and coronaviruses. Clones were sequenced by immunoSEQ multiplex PCR, and TCRdb holds only the in-frame ones, with some missing. The sample carries tens of thousands of clones, around 76% recorded once. No antigen is known for these receptors. Sequencing was done on a sample of CD4+ T cells from PBMCs, cultured in vitro. The receptors derive from a human donor in good health. Both conserved end residues are part of each CDR3. D genes are given only for firm matches. Size is omitted from some rows. Given values are once, few, many or a class for expanded clones.

D gene: NA; clone size: NA; V gene: TRBV12-3/TRBV12-4; J gene: TRBJ2-3; CDR3 protein: CASSGQITDTQYF; CDR3 DNA: TGTGCCAGCAGTGGGCAGATCACAGATACGCAGTATTTT
D gene: NA; clone size: once; V gene: TRBV30; J gene: TRBJ2-1; CDR3 protein: CAWVGGGGGNEQFF; CDR3 DNA: TGTGCCTGGGTGGGAGGGGGAGGGGGGAATGAGCAGTTCTTC
D gene: NA; clone size: NA; V gene: TRBV19; J gene: TRBJ1-2; CDR3 protein: CASTAGRFYGYTF; CDR3 DNA: TGTGCCAGTACCGCGGGGCGCTTCTATGGCTACACCTTC
D gene: NA; clone size: NA; V gene: TRBV27; J gene: TRBJ1-3; CDR3 protein: CASSAGPSGGNTIYF; CDR3 DNA: TGTGCCAGCAGTGCGGGACCATCTGGAGGAAACACCATATATTTT
D gene: NA; clone size: NA; V gene: TRBV19; J gene: TRBJ2-7; CDR3 protein: CASSLDGKYEQYF; CDR3 DNA: TGTGCCAGTAGCCTCGACGGAAAATACGAGCAGTACTTC
D gene: NA; clone size: NA; V gene: TRBV4-2; J gene: TRBJ2-1; CDR3 protein: CASGSTVRRGNEQFF; CDR3 DNA: TGTGCCAGCGGCTCGACAGTGAGGAGAGGCAATGAGCAGTTCTTC
D gene: TRBD1; clone size: NA; V gene: TRBV7-2; J gene: TRBJ1-2; CDR3 protein: CASSRTGNYGYTF; CDR3 DNA: TGTGCCAGCAGCCGGACAGGGAACTATGGCTACACCTTC
D gene: TRBD2; clone size: NA; V gene: TRBV7-2; J gene: TRBJ2-7; CDR3 protein: CASSSSGSLGEQYF; CDR3 DNA: TGTGCCAGCAGCTCAAGCGGGAGCCTGGGCGAGCAGTACTTC
D gene: NA; clone size: NA; V gene: TRBV12-3/TRBV12-4; J gene: TRBJ2-3; CDR3 protein: CASSFPATDTQYF; CDR3 DNA: TGTGCCAGCAGTTTCCCTGCCACAGATACGCAGTATTTT
D gene: TRBD2; clone size: few; V gene: TRBV7-9; J gene: TRBJ2-7; CDR3 protein: CASSSAGAGEQYF; CDR3 DNA: TGTGCCAGCAGCAGCGCGGGAGCGGGGGAGCAGTACTTC